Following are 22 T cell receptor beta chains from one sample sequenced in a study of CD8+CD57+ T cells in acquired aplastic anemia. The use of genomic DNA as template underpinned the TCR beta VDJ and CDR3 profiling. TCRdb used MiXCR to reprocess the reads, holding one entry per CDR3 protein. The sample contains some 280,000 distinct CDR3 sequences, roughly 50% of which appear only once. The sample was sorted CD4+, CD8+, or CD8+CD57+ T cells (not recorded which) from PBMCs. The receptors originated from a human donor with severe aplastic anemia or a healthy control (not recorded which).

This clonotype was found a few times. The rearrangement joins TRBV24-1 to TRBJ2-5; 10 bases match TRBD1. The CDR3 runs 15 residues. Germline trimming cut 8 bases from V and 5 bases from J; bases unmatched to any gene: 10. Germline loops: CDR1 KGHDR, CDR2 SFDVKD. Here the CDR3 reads CATNTGTGDRETQYF. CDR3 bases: TGTGCCACCAACACCGGGACAGGGGATAGGGAGACCCAGTACTTC.

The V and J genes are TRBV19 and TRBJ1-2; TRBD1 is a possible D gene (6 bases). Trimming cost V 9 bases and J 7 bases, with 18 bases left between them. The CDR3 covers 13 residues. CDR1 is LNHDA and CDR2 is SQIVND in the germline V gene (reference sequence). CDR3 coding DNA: TGTGCCAGCACCTCGGGGGGGCAGGTTGGCTACACCTTC. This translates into CASTSGGQVGYTF. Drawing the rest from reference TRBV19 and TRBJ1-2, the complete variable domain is DGGITQSPKYLFRKEGQNVTLSCEQNLNHDAMYWYRQDPGQGLRLIYYSQIVNDFQKGDIAEGYSVSREKKESFPLTVTSAQKNPTAFYLCASTSGGQVGYTFGSGTRLTVV.

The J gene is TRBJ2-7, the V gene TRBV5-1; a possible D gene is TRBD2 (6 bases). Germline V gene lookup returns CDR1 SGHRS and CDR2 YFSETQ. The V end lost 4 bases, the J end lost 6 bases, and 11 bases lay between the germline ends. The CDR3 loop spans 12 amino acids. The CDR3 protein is CASSGGTAEQYF. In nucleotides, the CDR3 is TGCGCCAGCAGCGGGGGGACTGCCGAGCAGTACTTC.

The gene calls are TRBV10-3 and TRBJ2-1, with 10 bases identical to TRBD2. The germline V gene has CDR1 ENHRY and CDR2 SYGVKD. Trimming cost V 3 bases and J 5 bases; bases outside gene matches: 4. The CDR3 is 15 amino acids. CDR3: CAISETSGKHNEQFF. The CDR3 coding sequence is TGTGCCATCAGTGAAACTAGCGGGAAACACAATGAGCAGTTCTTC.

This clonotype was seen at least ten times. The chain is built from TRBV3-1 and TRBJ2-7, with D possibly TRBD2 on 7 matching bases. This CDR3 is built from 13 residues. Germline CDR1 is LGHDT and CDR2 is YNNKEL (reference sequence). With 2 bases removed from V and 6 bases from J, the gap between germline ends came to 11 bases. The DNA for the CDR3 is TGTGCCAGCAGCCAAAGGGGGGGGTCCGAGCAGTACTTC. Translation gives CASSQRGGSEQYF.

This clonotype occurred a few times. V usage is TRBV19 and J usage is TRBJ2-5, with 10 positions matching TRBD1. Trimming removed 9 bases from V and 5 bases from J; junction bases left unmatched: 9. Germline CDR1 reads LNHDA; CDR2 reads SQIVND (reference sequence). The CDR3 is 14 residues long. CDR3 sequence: CASQRTGGRETQYF. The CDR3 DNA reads TGTGCCAGCCAACGGACAGGGGGAAGGGAGACCCAGTACTTC.

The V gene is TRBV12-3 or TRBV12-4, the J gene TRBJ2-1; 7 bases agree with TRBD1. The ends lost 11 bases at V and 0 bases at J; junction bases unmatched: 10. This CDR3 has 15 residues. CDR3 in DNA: TGTGCCTGCCAGCAACAGGGGATCTCCTACAATGAGCAGTTCTTC. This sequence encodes CACQQQGISYNEQFF.

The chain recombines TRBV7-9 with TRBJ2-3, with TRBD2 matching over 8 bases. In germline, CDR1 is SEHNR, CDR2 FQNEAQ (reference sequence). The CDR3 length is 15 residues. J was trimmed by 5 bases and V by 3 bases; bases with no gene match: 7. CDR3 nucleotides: TGTGCCAGCAGCTTGGACGGGAGGGCCGGAGATACGCAGTATTTT. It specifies CASSLDGRAGDTQYF. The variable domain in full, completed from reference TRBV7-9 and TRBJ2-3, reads DTGVSQNPRHKITKRGQNVTFRCDPISEHNRLYWYRQTLGQGPEFLTYFQNEAQLEKSRLLSDRFSAERPKGSFSTLEIQRTEQGDSAMYLCASSLDGRAGDTQYFGPGTRLTVL.

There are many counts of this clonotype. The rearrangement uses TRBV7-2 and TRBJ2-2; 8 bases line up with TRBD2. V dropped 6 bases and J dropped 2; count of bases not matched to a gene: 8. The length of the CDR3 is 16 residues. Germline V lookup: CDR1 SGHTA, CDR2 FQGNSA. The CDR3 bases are TGTGCCAGCAGACCATTAGCGGGGAAAAACACCGGGGAGCTGTTTTTT. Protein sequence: CASRPLAGKNTGELFF.

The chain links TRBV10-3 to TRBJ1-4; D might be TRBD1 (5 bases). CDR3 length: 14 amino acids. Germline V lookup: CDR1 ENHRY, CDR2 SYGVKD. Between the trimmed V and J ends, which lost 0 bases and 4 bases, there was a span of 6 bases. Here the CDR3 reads CAISESGGNEKLFF. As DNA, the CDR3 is TGTGCCATCAGTGAGTCTGGGGGTAATGAAAAACTGTTTTTT.

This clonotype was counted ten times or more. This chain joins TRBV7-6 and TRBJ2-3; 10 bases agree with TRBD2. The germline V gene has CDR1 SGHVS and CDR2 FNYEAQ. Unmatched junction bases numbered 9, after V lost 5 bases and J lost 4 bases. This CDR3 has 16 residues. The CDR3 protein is CASSATLAGEADTQYF. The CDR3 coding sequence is TGTGCCAGCAGCGCAACTCTAGCGGGGGAGGCAGATACGCAGTATTTT.

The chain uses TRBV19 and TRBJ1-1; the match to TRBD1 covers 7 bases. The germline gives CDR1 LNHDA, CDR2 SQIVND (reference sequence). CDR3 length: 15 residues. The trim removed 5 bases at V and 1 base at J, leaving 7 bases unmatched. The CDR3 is CASSYNRGQNTEAFF. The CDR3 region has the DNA TGTGCCAGTAGTTATAACAGGGGACAGAACACTGAAGCTTTCTTT.

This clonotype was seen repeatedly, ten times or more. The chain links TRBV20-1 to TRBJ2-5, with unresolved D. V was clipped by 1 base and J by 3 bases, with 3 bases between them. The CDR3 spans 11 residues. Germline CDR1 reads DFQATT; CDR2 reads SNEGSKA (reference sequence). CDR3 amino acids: CSARGEETQYF. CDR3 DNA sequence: TGCAGTGCTAGAGGGGAAGAGACCCAGTACTTC.

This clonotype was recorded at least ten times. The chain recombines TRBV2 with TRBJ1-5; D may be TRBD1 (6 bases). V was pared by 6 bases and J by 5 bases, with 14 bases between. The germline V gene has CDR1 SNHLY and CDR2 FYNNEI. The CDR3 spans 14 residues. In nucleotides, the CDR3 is TGTGCCAGCAGCGCTGGGGGCCCCCATCAGCCCCAGCATTTT. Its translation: CASSAGGPHQPQHF.

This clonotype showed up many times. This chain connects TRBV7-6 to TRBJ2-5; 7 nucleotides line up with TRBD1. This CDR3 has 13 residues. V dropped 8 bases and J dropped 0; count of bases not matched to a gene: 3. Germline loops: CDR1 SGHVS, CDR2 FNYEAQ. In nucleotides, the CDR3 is TGTGCCAGCTCGACAGGGAACCAAGAGACCCAGTACTTC. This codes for CASSTGNQETQYF.

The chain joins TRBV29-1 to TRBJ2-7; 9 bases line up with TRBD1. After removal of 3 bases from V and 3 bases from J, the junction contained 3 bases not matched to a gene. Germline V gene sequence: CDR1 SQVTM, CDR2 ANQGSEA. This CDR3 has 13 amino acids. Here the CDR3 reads CSVDMGQGYEQYF. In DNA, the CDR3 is TGCAGCGTTGATATGGGACAGGGCTACGAGCAGTACTTC.

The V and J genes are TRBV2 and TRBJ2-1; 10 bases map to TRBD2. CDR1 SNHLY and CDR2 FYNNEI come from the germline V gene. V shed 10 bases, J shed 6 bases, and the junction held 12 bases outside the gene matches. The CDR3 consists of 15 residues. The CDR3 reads CATSREGLATNEQFF. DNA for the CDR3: TGTGCCACCTCCCGGGAGGGACTAGCGACCAATGAGCAGTTCTTC.

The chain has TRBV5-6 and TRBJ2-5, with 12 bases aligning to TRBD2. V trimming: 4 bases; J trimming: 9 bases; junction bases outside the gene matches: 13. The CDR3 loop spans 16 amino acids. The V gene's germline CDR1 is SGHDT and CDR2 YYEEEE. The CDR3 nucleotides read TGTGCCAGCAGCCTAGGACTAGCGGGGAAGGAGGAGGCCCAGTACTTC. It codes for CASSLGLAGKEEAQYF. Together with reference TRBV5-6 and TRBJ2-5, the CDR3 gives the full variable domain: DAGVTQSPTHLIKTRGQQVTLRCSPKSGHDTVSWYQQALGQGPQFIFQYYEEEERQRGNFPDRFSGHQFPNYSSELNVNALLLGDSALYLCASSLGLAGKEEAQYFGPGTRLLVL.

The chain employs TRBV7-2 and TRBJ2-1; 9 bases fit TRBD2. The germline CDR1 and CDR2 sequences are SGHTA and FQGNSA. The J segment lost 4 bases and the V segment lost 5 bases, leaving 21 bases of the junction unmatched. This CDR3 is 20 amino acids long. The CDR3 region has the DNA TGTGCCAGCAGCCCCTCAAGGAGCGGGGGGACCCAAACCCTTTACAATGAGCAGTTCTTC. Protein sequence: CASSPSRSGGTQTLYNEQFF.

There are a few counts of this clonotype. The CDR3 reads CASSVQGAGGYTF. Written as DNA, the CDR3 is TGTGCCAGCAGTGTTCAGGGGGCTGGGGGCTACACCTTC. The V and J genes are TRBV2 and TRBJ1-2; TRBD1 aligns across 8 bases. V lost 4 bases and J lost 8; bases outside the gene matches: 6. Germline lookup yields CDR1 SNHLY and CDR2 FYNNEI. The CDR3 sequence is 13 residues long.

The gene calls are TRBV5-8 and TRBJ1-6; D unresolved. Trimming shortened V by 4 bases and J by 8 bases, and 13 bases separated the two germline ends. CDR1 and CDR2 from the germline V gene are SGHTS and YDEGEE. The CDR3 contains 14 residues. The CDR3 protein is CASSPELAYSPLHF. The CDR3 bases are TGTGCCAGCAGCCCGGAACTTGCCTATTCACCCCTCCACTTT.

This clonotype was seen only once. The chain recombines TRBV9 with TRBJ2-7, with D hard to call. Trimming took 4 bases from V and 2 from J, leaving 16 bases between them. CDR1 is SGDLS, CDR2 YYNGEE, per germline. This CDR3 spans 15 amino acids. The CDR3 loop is CASSLSDRFTYEQYF. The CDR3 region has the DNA TGTGCCAGCAGCTTAAGCGACCGATTCACCTACGAGCAGTACTTC.